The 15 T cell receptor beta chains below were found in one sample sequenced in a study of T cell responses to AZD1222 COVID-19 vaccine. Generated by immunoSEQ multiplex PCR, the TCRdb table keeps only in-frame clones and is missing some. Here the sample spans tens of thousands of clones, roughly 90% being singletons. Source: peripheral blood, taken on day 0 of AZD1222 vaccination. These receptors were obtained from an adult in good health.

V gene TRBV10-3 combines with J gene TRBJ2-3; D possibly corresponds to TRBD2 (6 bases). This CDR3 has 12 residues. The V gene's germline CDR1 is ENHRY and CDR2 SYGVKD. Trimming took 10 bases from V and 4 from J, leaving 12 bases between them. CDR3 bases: TGTGCCAGCGGCGGGGAGCCAGATACGCAGTATTTT. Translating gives CASGGEPDTQYF.

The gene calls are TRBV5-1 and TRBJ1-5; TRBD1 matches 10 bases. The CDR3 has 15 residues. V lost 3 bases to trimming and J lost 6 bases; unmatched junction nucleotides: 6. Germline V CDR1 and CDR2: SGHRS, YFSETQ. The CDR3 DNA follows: TGCGCCAGCAGCTGGGGGGGACAGGGGAGTCAGCCCCAGCATTTT. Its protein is CASSWGGQGSQPQHF.

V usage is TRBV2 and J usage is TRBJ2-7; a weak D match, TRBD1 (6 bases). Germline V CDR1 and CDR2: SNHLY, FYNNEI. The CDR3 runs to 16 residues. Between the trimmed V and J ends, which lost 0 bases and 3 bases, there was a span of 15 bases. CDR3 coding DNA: TGTGCCAGCAGTGAAGCGCTTCCGGCAGGGGTCTACGAGCAGTACTTC. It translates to CASSEALPAGVYEQYF.

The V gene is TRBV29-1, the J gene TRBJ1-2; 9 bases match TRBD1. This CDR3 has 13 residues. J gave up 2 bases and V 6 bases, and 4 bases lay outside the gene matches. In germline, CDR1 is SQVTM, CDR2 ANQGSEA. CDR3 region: CSVKQGANYGYTF. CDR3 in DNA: TGCAGCGTAAAACAGGGGGCCAACTATGGCTACACCTTC.

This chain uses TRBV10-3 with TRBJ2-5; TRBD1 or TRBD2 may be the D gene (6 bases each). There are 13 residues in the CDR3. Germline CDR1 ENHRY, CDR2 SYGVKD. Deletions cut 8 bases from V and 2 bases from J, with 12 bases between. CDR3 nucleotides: TGTGCCATCGGAGGGACAACTCAAGAGACCCAGTACTTC. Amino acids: CAIGGTTQETQYF.

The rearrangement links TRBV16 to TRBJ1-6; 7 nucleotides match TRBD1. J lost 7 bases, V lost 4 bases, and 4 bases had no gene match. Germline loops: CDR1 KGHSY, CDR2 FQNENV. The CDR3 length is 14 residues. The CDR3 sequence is CASSLDRVNSPLHF. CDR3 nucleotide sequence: TGTGCCAGCAGCCTCGACAGGGTAAATTCACCCCTCCACTTT.

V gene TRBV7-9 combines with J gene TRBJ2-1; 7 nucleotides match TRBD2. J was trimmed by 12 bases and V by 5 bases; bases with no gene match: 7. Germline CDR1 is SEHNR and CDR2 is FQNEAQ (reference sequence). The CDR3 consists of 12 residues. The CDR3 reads CASSPRGFVQFF. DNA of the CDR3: TGTGCCAGCAGCCCGCGGGGGTTCGTGCAGTTCTTC.

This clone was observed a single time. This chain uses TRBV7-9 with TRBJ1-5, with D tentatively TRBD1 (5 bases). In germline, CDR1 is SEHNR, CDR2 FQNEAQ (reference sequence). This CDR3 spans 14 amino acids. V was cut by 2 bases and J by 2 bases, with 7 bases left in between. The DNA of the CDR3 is TGTGCCAGCAGCTTACAGGGTCGCAATCAGCCCCAGCATTTT. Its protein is CASSLQGRNQPQHF.

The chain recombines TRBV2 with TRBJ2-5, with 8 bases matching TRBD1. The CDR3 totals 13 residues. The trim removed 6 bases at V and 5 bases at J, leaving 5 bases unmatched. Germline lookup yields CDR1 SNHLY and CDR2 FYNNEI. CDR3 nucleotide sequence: TGTGCCAGCAGGCCAGGGGGCTGGGAGACCCAGTACTTC. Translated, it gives CASRPGGWETQYF.

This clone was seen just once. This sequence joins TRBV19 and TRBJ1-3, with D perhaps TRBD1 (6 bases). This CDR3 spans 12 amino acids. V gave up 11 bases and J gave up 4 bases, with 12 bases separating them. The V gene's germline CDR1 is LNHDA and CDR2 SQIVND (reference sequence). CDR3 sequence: CACTDRGNTIYF. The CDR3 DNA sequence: TGTGCCTGTACTGACAGGGGAAACACCATATATTTT.

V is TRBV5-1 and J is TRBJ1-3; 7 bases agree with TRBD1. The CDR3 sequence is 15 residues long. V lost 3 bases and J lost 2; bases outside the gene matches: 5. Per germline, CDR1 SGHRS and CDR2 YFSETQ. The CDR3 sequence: CASSYGQATGNTIYF. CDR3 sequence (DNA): TGCGCCAGCAGCTACGGACAGGCGACTGGAAACACCATATATTTT.

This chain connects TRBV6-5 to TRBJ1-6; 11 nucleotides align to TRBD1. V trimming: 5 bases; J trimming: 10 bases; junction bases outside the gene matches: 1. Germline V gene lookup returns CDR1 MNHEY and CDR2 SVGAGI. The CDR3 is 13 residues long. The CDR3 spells CASSRTGGSPLHF. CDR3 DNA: TGTGCCAGCAGTCGGACAGGGGGCTCACCCCTCCACTTT.

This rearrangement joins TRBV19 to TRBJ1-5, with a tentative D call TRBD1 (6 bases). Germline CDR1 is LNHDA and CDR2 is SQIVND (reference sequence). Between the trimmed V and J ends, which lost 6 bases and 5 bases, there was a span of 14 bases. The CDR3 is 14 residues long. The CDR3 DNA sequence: TGTGCCAGTAGCGGACGGGGGGCCTATCAGCCCCAGCATTTT. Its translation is CASSGRGAYQPQHF.

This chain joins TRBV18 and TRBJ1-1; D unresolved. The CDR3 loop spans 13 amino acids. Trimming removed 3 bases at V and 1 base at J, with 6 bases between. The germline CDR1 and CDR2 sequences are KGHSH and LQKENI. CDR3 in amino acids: CASSPSTNTEAFF. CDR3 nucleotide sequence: TGTGCCAGCTCACCGTCAACGAACACTGAAGCTTTCTTT.

CDR3 DNA sequence: TGTGCCAGCAGCTCTCGAACGGAAGCTTTCTTT. Amino acids: CASSSRTEAFF. The J gene is TRBJ1-1, the V gene TRBV5-4; D is undetermined. CDR1 is SGHNT, CDR2 YYREEE, per germline (reference sequence). CDR3 length: 11 amino acids. Trimming took 3 bases from V and 8 from J, leaving 8 bases between them.